What follows are 21 T cell receptor beta chains derived from one specimen sequenced in a study of OX40 agonist ivuxolimab in advanced cancers. Using immunoSEQ multiplex PCR, the repertoire was profiled, and TCRdb retains in-frame clones only, with some absent. Here the sample spans fewer than 20,000 clones, approximately 78% being singletons. The sequences come from CD4+ or CD8+ T cells sorted from blood, collected in a trial of the OX40 agonist ivuxolimab. These receptors were obtained from an adult with an advanced solid tumor such as melanoma, head and neck, liver or kidney cancer.

The CDR3 protein is CAWSLGGASPETQYF. The CDR3 region has the DNA TGTGCCTGGAGTCTAGGGGGGGCATCCCCAGAGACCCAGTACTTC. The chain combines TRBV30 with TRBJ2-5, with a possible D match to TRBD2 (7 bases). Germline CDR1 reads GTSNPN; CDR2 reads SVGIG (reference sequence). The CDR3 extends over 15 amino acids. The V end was cut by 2 bases, the J end by 4 bases, with 17 bases between.

The chain joins TRBV4-2 to TRBJ2-3, with 7 positions matching TRBD2. The CDR3 runs to 16 residues. Unmatched junction bases numbered 8, after V lost 0 bases and J lost 5 bases. CDR1 LGHNA and CDR2 YNFKEQ come from the germline V gene. CDR3 in amino acids: CASSQDPAGVGDTQYF. The DNA for the CDR3 is TGTGCCAGCAGCCAAGATCCGGCGGGAGTTGGAGATACGCAGTATTTT.

The chain combines TRBV7-6 with TRBJ1-4; 7 positions agree with TRBD1. The CDR3 runs 15 residues. The J segment lost 0 bases and the V segment lost 6 bases, leaving 4 bases of the junction unmatched. The V gene's germline CDR1 is SGHVS and CDR2 FNYEAQ. The CDR3 loop reads CASRQGQATNEKLFF. In DNA form, the CDR3 reads TGTGCCAGCAGACAAGGACAGGCAACTAATGAAAAACTGTTTTTT.

The CDR3 DNA sequence: TGTGCCAGCTCTGCCTTGGACGCCTACGAGCAGTACTTC. Translation gives CASSALDAYEQYF. The rearrangement links TRBV25-1 to TRBJ2-7, with D unclear. This CDR3 has 13 residues. Germline loops: CDR1 MGHDK, CDR2 SYGVNS. The V gene lost 8 bases and the J gene lost 2 bases, with 13 bases spanning the gap.

This chain joins TRBV5-1 and TRBJ2-7; D perhaps matches TRBD2 (7 bases). Germline CDR1 SGHRS, CDR2 YFSETQ. The germline V and J ends were trimmed by 5 bases and 6 bases, with 18 bases remaining between them. The CDR3 sequence is 14 residues long. The CDR3 protein is CASSSTRGAIEQYF. The CDR3 DNA reads as TGCGCCAGCAGTTCAACCCGGGGGGCTATCGAGCAGTACTTC.

The rearrangement uses TRBV5-1 and TRBJ2-2, with TRBD2 identical over 7 bases. This CDR3 has 15 residues. Per germline, CDR1 SGHRS and CDR2 YFSETQ. V was clipped by 3 bases and J by 5 bases; unmatched bases: 7. CDR3 amino acids: CASSSREGGTGELFF. Written as DNA, the CDR3 is TGCGCCAGCAGCTCCCGCGAGGGAGGGACCGGGGAGCTGTTTTTT. The whole variable domain, filled in from reference TRBV5-1 and TRBJ2-2, reads KAGVTQTPRYLIKTRGQQVTLSCSPISGHRSVSWYQQTPGQGLQFLFEYFSETQRNKGNFPGRFSGRQFSNSRSEMNVSTLELGDSALYLCASSSREGGTGELFFGEGSRLTVL.

The rearrangement links TRBV6-1 to TRBJ2-7; 11 positions agree with TRBD1. CDR1 is MNHNS, CDR2 SASEGT, per germline. The junction had 11 bases not matched to a gene; V was cut back by 6 bases and J by 13 bases. This CDR3 spans 13 amino acids. The DNA of the CDR3 is TGTGCCAGCAGAAGGGGACAGGGGGGGTTTTACTACTTC. This translates into CASRRGQGGFYYF.

This clone was detected only a few times. This clone may be a read error of a much larger clone one base away. In the same sample, other DNA sequences code for this CDR3. The chain couples TRBV6-6 to TRBJ1-2; 7 bases align to TRBD1. Germline V gives CDR1 MNHNY, CDR2 SVGAGI (reference sequence). The CDR3 sequence is 13 residues long. Trimming at V came to 5 bases and at J to 2 bases, leaving 2 bases not matched to a gene. CDR3 in amino acids: CASSPTGNYGYTF. As DNA, the CDR3 is TGTGCCAGCAGTCCGACAGGGAACTATGGCTACACCTTC.

Within the sample, this clone is medium-sized. J is TRBJ2-7 and V is TRBV7-9; D is perhaps TRBD2 (5 bases). This CDR3 contains 12 residues. Germline V gene sequence: CDR1 SEHNR, CDR2 FQNEAQ (reference sequence). Trimming removed 3 bases at V and 4 bases at J, with 7 bases between. CDR3 amino acids: CASSFGSYEQYF. The CDR3, as DNA: TGTGCCAGCAGCTTTGGGAGTTACGAGCAGTACTTC. Using reference TRBV7-9 and TRBJ2-7 for the parts outside the CDR3, the full variable domain is DTGVSQNPRHKITKRGQNVTFRCDPISEHNRLYWYRQTLGQGPEFLTYFQNEAQLEKSRLLSDRFSAERPKGSFSTLEIQRTEQGDSAMYLCASSFGSYEQYFGPGTRLTVT.

V and J are TRBV9 and TRBJ2-7; 7 bases fit TRBD1. Germline V gives CDR1 SGDLS, CDR2 YYNGEE. V shed 6 bases, J shed 2 bases, and the junction held 11 bases outside the gene matches. CDR3 length equals 15 residues. The CDR3 DNA sequence: TGTGCCAGCAACCCTGGTGGGGACAGTACCTACGAGCAGTACTTC. It is translated as CASNPGGDSTYEQYF.

The rearrangement uses TRBV7-2 and TRBJ2-3; TRBD2 aligns across 8 bases. CDR1 and CDR2 (germline): SGHTA, FQGNSA. This CDR3 region has 16 residues. V was pared by 4 bases and J by 0 bases, with 6 bases of the junction left unmatched. CDR3 region: CASSWAGGRSTDTQYF. As DNA, the CDR3 is TGTGCCAGCAGCTGGGCGGGGGGACGAAGCACAGATACGCAGTATTTT.

The chain recombines TRBV6-1 with TRBJ2-2, with no clear D. From germline, CDR1 is MNHNS and CDR2 SASEGT. The CDR3 covers 15 residues. Trimming removed 7 bases at V and 0 bases at J, with 12 bases between. The CDR3 region is CASTLLSANTGELFF. CDR3 bases: TGTGCCAGCACGTTATTATCGGCGAACACCGGGGAGCTGTTTTTT.

A word on this clone: The junction shows a germline mismatch at one end, possibly a read error. The genes are TRBV7-7 and TRBJ2-1; D is unresolved. The CDR3 totals 13 residues. Germline lookup yields CDR1 SSHAT and CDR2 FNYEAQ (reference sequence). CDR3 bases: TGTGCTAGCAGCCCCGTGGGGTACAATGAGCAGTTCTTC. Translation: CASSPVGYNEQFF.

V usage is TRBV7-2 and J usage is TRBJ2-1, with D tentatively TRBD2 (5 bases). This CDR3 contains 15 residues. Trimming left V 5 bases short and J 9 bases short, with 20 bases between. Germline loops: CDR1 SGHTA, CDR2 FQGNSA. In nucleotides, the CDR3 is TGTGCCAGCAGCCCCGCTAAGCAGCGGTTAACTGAGCAGTTCTTC. Its protein product is CASSPAKQRLTEQFF.

This rearrangement joins TRBV11-1 to TRBJ2-5; D is possibly TRBD1 or TRBD2 (5 bases each). This CDR3 comprises 12 residues. The V end was cut by 4 bases, the J end by 13 bases, with 16 bases between. Per germline, CDR1 SGHAT and CDR2 FQDESV (reference sequence). CDR3 amino acids: CASSSDGRDPYF. CDR3 DNA sequence: TGTGCCAGCAGCTCAGATGGCAGGGACCCGTACTTC.

The V gene is TRBV7-2, the J gene TRBJ2-3; no reliable D call. CDR3 length: 14 residues. The germline gives CDR1 SGHTA, CDR2 FQGNSA. Trimming pared 3 bases from V and 5 bases from J, leaving 12 bases between. CDR3 protein: CASSLGSYLDTQYF. The DNA for the CDR3 is TGTGCCAGCAGCTTGGGCAGTTATCTAGATACGCAGTATTTT. Variable domain in full (rest from reference TRBV7-2 and TRBJ2-3): GAGVSQSPSNKVTEKGKDVELRCDPISGHTALYWYRQSLGQGLEFLIYFQGNSAPDKSGLPSDRFSAERTGGSVSTLTIQRTQQEDSAVYLCASSLGSYLDTQYFGPGTRLTVL.

The CDR3: CASSLTERATEAFF. CDR3 bases: TGTGCCAGCAGCCTAACTGAGAGGGCCACTGAAGCTTTCTTT. This chain connects TRBV9 to TRBJ1-1; the D is unclear. CDR1 and CDR2 (germline): SGDLS, YYNGEE. Trimming took 4 bases from V and 4 from J, leaving 14 bases between them. The CDR3 runs 14 residues.

The chain employs TRBV5-4 and TRBJ1-2; 9 positions match TRBD1. Germline CDR1 and CDR2: SGHNT and YYREEE (reference sequence). CDR3 length: 14 residues. Unmatched junction bases numbered 1, after V lost 0 bases and J lost 4 bases. The CDR3 loop reads CASSLEQGAYGYTF. CDR3 bases: TGTGCCAGCAGCTTGGAACAGGGGGCCTATGGCTACACCTTC.

The V and J genes are TRBV5-1 and TRBJ2-3; D possibly corresponds to TRBD2 (5 bases). Germline V gene data show CDR1 as SGHRS and CDR2 as YFSETQ. Trimming cost V 0 bases and J 2 bases, with 10 bases left between them. The CDR3 extends over 15 amino acids. The CDR3, as DNA: TGCGCCAGCAGCTTGGTGCTCGGGAACACAGATACGCAGTATTTT. Protein sequence: CASSLVLGNTDTQYF.

The V call is TRBV6-5, the J call TRBJ1-2, with 9 bases lining up with TRBD1. Germline V gives CDR1 MNHEY, CDR2 SVGAGI. The CDR3 has 16 residues. The V gene end was trimmed by 0 bases and the J gene end by 4 bases; junction bases not matched to a gene: 6. The CDR3 sequence: CASSYSFQDRGYGYTF. The CDR3 DNA sequence: TGTGCCAGCAGTTACTCGTTTCAGGACAGGGGCTATGGCTACACCTTC.

The chain couples TRBV30 to TRBJ1-2; 7 positions agree with TRBD1. V was clipped by 2 bases and J by 7 bases; unmatched bases: 7. Germline V gene sequence: CDR1 GTSNPN, CDR2 SVGIG (reference sequence). The CDR3 contains 13 residues. This CDR3 is CAWSPGTAAGYTF. CDR3 nucleotides: TGTGCCTGGAGTCCCGGGACAGCGGCTGGCTACACCTTC.